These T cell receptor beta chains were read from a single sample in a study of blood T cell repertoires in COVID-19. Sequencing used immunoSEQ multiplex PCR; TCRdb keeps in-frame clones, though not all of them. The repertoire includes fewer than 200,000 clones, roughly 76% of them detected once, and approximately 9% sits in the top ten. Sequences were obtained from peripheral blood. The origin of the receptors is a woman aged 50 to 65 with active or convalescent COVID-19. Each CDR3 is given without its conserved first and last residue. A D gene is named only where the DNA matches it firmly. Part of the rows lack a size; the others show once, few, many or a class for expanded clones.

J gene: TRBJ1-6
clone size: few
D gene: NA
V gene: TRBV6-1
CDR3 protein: ASSDPGRASNSPLH

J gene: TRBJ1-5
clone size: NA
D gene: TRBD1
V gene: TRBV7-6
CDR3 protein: ASSLGQGASQPQH

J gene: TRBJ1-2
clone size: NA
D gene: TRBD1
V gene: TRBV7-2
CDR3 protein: ASSAGGGGYT

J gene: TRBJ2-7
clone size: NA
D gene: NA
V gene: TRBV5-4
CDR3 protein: ASSSVGDLMSYEQY

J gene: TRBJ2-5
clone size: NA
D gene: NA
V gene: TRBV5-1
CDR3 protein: ASSLRPGETQY

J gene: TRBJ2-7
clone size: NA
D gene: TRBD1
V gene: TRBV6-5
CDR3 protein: ASSFYRGSYEQY

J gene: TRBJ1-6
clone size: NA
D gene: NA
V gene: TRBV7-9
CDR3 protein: ASSPAGGKALH

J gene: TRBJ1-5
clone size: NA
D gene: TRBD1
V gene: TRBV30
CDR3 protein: ASTGVNQPQH

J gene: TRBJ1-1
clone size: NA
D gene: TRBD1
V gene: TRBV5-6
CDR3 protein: ASSWGTGPTEAF

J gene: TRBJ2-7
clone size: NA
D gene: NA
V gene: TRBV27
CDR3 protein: ASSPPERKGLSYEQY

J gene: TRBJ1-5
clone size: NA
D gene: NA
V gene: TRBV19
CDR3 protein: ASSEATVSNQPQH

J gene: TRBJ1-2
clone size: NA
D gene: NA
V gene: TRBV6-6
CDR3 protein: ASTQWDAGVGGYT

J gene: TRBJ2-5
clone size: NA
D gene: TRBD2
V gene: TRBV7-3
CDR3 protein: ASSLSGGWQETQY

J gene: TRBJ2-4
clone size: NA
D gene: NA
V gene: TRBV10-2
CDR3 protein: ASSEPPGEGLAKNIQY

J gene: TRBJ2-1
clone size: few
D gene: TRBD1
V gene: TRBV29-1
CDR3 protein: SVESQGNSDEQF

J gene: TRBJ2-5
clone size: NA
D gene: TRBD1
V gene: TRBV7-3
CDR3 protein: ASSLDRGETQY

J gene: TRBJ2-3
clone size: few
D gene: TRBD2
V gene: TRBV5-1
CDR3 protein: ATSPRTRRNTDTQY

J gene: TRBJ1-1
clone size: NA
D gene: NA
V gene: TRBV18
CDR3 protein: ASSPGNHLSGF

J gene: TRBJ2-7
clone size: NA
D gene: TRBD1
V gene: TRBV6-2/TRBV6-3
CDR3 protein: ASSYPTGGSSYEQY

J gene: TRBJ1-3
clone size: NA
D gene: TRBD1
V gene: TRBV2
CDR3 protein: ASSDPGGRIGNTIY

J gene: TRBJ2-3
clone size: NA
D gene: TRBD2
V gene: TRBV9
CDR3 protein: ASSVVGLAGEGDTQY

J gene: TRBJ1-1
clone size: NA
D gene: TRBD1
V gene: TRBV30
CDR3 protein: AWSSRDRDRAF

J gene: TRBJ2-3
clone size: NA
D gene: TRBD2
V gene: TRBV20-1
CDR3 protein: SASGTSGDTQY

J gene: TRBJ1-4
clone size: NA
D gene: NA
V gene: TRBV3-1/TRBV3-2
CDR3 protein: ASSHPGNEKLF

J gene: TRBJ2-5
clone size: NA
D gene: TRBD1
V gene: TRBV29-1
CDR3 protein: STRQGAGETQY

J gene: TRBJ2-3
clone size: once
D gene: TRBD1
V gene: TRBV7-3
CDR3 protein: ASSPTDRGGTDTQY

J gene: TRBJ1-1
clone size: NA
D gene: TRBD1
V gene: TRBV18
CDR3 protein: ASSPTDRGRWTEAF

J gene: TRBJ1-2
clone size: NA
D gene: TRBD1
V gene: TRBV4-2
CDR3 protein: ASSQDPGQGTLGRYGYT

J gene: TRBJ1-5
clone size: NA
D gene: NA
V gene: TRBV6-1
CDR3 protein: ASSEKGRRGGGYSNQPQH

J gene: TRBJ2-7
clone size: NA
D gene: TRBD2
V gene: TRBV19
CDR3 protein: ASSMGLAGEKQY

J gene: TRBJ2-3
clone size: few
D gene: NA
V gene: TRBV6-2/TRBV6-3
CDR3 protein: ASSPGTTDTQY

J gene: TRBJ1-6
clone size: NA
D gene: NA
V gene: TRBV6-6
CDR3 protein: ASRETGNDSPLH

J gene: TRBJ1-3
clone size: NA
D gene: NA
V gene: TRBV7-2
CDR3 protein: ASSQGGAGNTIY